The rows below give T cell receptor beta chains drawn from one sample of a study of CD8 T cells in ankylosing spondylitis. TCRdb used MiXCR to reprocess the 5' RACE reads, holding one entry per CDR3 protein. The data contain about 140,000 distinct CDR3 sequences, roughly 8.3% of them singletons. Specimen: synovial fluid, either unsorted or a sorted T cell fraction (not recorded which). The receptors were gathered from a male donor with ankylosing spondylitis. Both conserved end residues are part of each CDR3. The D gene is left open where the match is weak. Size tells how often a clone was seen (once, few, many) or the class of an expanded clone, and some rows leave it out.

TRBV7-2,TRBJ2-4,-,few,CASSRSRTKNIQYF,TGTGCCAGCAGCCGATCTAGAACCAAAAACATTCAGTACTTC
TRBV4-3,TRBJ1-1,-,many,CASSPAGRYTEAFF,TGCGCCAGCAGCCCCGCAGGAAGGTACACTGAAGCTTTCTTT
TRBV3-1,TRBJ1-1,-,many,CASSSLWDTEAFF,TGTGCCAGCAGCTCGCTATGGGACACTGAAGCTTTCTTT
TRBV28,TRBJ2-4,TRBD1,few,CASSPHDRGNIQYF,TGTGCCAGCAGTCCACACGACAGGGGGAACATTCAGTACTTC
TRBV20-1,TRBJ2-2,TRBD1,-,CSAYRDRVTGELFF,TGCAGTGCTTACCGGGACAGGGTGACCGGGGAGCTGTTTTTT
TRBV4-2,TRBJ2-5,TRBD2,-,CASSQTSGLEGETQYF,TGTGCCAGCAGCCAAACTAGCGGTTTGGAGGGGGAGACCCAGTACTTC
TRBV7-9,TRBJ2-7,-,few,CASTQTGGIYEQYF,TGTGCCAGCACCCAGACCGGAGGAATCTACGAGCAGTACTTC
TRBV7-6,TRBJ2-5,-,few,CASSLGVATQYF,TGTGCCAGCAGCTTAGGGGTTGCGACCCAGTACTTC
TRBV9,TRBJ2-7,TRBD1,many,CASSVEQGTQYF,TGTGCCAGCAGCGTAGAACAGGGGACGCAGTACTTC
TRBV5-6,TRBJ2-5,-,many,CASEAGLAETQYF,TGTGCCAGCGAAGCCGGTCTTGCGGAGACCCAGTACTTC
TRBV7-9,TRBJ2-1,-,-,CASSSIHFLDNEQFF,TGTGCCAGCAGCTCTATACATTTTCTAGACAATGAGCAGTTCTTC
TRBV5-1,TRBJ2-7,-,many,CASSWGTEAYEQYF,TGCGCCAGCAGCTGGGGGACGGAAGCTTACGAGCAGTACTTC
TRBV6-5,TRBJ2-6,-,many,CASRLLTAFNSGANVLTF,TGTGCCAGCAGATTACTGACAGCATTTAACTCTGGGGCCAACGTCCTGACTTTC
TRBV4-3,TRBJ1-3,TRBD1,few,CASSQARTGTSGNTIYF,TGCGCCAGCAGCCAAGCCCGGACAGGGACCTCTGGAAACACCATATATTTT
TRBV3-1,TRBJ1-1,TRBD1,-,CASSLQGITEAFF,TGTGCCAGCAGCCTACAGGGGATTACTGAAGCTTTCTTT
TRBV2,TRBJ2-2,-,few,CASRAGNTGELFF,TGTGCCAGCAGGGCAGGGAACACCGGGGAGCTGTTTTTT
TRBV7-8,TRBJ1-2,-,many,CASSSGTYGYTF,TGTGCCAGCAGCTCCGGGACCTATGGCTACACCTTC
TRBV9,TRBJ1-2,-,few,CASSVVGQDYGYTF,TGTGCCAGCAGCGTAGTTGGACAAGACTATGGCTACACCTTC
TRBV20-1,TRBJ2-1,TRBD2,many,CSARTRGDRYNEQFF,TGCAGTGCTAGAACGCGGGGGGACCGCTACAATGAGCAGTTCTTC
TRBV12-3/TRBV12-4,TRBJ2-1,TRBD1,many,CASSPSTGGGEQFF,TGTGCCAGCAGTCCCTCGACAGGGGGTGGCGAGCAGTTCTTC
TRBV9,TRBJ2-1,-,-,CASSTPPGDEQFF,TGTGCCAGCAGCACCCCCCCCGGGGATGAGCAGTTCTTC
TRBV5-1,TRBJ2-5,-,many,CASSGGPRETQYF,TGCGCCAGCAGCGGCGGACCCAGAGAGACCCAGTACTTC
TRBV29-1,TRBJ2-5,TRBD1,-,CSVLGLGDRGQFQETQYF,TGCAGCGTTTTGGGGTTGGGGGACAGGGGCCAATTCCAAGAGACCCAGTACTTC
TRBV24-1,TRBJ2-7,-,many,CATSDTTGLEQYF,TGTGCCACCAGTGATACAACAGGGTTGGAGCAGTACTTC
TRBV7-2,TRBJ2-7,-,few,CASSPAGTNYEQYF,TGTGCCAGCAGCCCAGCCGGGACAAACTACGAGCAGTACTTC
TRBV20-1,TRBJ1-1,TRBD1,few,CSADPGGTEAFF,TGCAGTGCTGACCCAGGGGGCACTGAAGCTTTCTTT
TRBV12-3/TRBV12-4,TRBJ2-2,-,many,CASKISGRPNTGELFF,TGTGCCAGCAAAATTAGCGGACGACCGAACACCGGGGAGCTGTTTTTT
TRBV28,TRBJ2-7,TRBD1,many,CASSLIEDRGPYEQYF,TGTGCCAGCAGCCTTATTGAGGACAGGGGACCCTACGAGCAGTACTTC
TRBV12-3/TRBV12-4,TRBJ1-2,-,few,CASSWGSGGGYTF,TGTGCCAGCAGCTGGGGGTCCGGAGGTGGCTACACCTTC
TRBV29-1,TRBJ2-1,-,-,CSVAISQGGEQFF,TGCAGCGTTGCTATTTCCCAGGGCGGGGAGCAGTTCTTC
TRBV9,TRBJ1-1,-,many,CASTPAGMNTEAFF,TGTGCCAGCACCCCAGCGGGAATGAACACTGAAGCTTTCTTT
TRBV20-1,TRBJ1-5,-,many,CSASAGSNQPQHF,TGCAGTGCTAGTGCAGGGTCAAATCAGCCCCAGCATTTT
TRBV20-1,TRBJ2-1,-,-,CSDFLVLSSYNEQFF,TGCAGTGATTTTTTAGTGTTGAGCTCCTACAATGAGCAGTTCTTC
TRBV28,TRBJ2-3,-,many,CASSPPGLADTQYF,TGTGCCAGCAGTCCCCCGGGGTTGGCAGATACGCAGTATTTT
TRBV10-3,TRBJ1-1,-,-,CAISAQGSTEAFF,TGTGCCATCAGTGCTCAGGGGAGCACTGAAGCTTTCTTT
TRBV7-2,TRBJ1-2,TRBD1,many,CASSTGVYGYTF,TGTGCCAGCAGCACAGGGGTCTATGGCTACACCTTC
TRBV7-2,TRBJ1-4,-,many,CASSLAWIGATNEKLFF,TGTGCCAGCAGCTTAGCGTGGATTGGAGCGACTAATGAAAAACTGTTTTTT
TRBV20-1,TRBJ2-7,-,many,CSASAGSSSYEQYF,TGCAGTGCTAGTGCGGGTTCCAGCTCCTACGAGCAGTACTTC
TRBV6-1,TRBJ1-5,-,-,CASRDGFPYQPQHF,TGTGCCAGCAGGGACGGATTCCCCTATCAGCCCCAGCATTTT
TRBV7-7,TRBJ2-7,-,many,CASSPRQGGYEQYF,TGTGCTAGCAGCCCCCGCCAAGGCGGCTACGAGCAGTACTTC
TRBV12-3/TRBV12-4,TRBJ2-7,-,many,CASMGHLTYEQYF,TGTGCCAGCATGGGACACCTTACCTACGAGCAGTACTTC
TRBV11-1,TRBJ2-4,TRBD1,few,CASSSGGTGGQAKNIQYF,TGTGCCAGCAGTTCGGGCGGGACAGGGGGCCAGGCCAAAAACATTCAGTACTTC
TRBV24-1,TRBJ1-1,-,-,CATSDRAGGAFF,TGTGCCACCAGTGACCGTGCGGGGGGAGCTTTCTTT
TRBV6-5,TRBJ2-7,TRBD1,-,CASSSRTGPPEQYF,TGTGCCAGCAGTTCAAGGACAGGACCGCCCGAGCAGTACTTC
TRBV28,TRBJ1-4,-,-,CASRTATNEKLFF,TGTGCCAGCCGGACAGCAACTAATGAAAAACTGTTTTTT